The present T cell receptor (beta chain) was sequenced within a study of metastatic and nonmetastatic thyroid tumors. Study in general: Malignant and benign thyroid patients had repertoires compared in peripheral blood and tumor or nodule tissue. Study observations and caveats: Significantly higher TCR beta diversity was reportedly seen in malignant thyroid tumors than benign nodules, in blood and tumor.

Patients were all untreated before their thyroid surgery. As regards this clone: Its antigen is as yet unknown.

The CDR3 contains 15 residues. V dropped 3 bases and J dropped 2; count of bases not matched to a gene: 3. Germline lookup yields CDR1 MNHEY and CDR2 SMNVEV (reference sequence). Original data processing: Variation in CDR3 across clinicopathological groups served as the basis for constructing a distant-metastasis classifier in papillary thyroid cancer. Using MiXCR, TCRdb re-called clones from the PCR reads. It is TCRdb's table, rather than the study itself, that gives the V and J calls and clone size. Altogether around 7,500 clones are present, around 30% being singletons, with the ten largest covering 25% to 30%.

The material sequenced was tumor tissue. The chain is built from TRBV27 and TRBJ1-5; 8 nucleotides line up with TRBD1. The TCR was taken from a female donor with papillary thyroid cancer or a benign thyroid nodule (not recorded which). Some clones in this sample may be carry-over from other donors' samples. The CDR3 sequence: CASSFQTGGNQPQHF. Written as DNA, the CDR3 is TGTGCCAGCAGTTTTCAGACAGGGGGCAATCAGCCCCAGCATTTT.